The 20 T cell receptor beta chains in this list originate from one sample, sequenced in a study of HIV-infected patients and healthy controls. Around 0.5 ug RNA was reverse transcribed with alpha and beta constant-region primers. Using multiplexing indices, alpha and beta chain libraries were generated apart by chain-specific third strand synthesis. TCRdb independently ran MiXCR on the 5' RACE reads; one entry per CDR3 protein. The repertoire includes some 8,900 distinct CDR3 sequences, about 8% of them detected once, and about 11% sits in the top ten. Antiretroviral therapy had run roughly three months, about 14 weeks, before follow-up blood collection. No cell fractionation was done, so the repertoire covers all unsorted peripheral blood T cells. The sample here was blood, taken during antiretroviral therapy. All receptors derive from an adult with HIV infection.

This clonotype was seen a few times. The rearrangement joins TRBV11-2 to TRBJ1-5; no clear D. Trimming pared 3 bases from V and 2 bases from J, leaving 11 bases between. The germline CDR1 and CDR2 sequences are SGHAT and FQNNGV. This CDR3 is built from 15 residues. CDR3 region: CASSFEVGGNQPQHF. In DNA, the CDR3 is TGTGCCAGCAGCTTTGAAGTTGGAGGCAATCAGCCCCAGCATTTT. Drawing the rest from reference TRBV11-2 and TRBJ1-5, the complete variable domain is EAGVAQSPRYKIIEKRQSVAFWCNPISGHATLYWYQQILGQGPKLLIQFQNNGVVDDSQLPKDRFSAERLKGVDSTLKIQPAKLEDSAVYLCASSFEVGGNQPQHFGDGTRLSIL.

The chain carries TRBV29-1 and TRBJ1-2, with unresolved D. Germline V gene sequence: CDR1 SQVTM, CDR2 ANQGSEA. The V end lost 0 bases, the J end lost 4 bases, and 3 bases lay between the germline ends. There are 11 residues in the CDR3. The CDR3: CSVEDFYGYTF. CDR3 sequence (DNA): TGCAGCGTTGAAGATTTCTATGGCTACACCTTC.

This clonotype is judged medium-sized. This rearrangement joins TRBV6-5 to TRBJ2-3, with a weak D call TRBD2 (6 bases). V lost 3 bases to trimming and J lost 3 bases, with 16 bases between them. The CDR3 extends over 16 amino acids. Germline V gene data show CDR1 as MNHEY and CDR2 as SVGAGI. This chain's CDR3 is CASSYAPGRRTDTQYF. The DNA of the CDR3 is TGTGCCAGCAGTTATGCTCCGGGGAGGAGGACAGATACGCAGTATTTT.

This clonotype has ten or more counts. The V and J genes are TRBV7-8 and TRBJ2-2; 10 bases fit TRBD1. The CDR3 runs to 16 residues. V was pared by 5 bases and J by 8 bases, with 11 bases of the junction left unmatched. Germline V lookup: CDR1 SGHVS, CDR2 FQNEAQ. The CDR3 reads CASSPRQGAISGELFF. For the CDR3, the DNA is TGTGCCAGCAGCCCTCGACAGGGGGCGATATCGGGGGAGCTGTTTTTT.

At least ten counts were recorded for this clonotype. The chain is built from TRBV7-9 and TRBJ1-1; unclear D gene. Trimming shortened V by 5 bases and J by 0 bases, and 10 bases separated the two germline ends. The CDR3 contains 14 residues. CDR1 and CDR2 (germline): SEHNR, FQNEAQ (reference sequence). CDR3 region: CASSVTPLNTEAFF. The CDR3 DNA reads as TGTGCCAGCAGCGTTACACCGCTGAACACTGAAGCTTTCTTT.

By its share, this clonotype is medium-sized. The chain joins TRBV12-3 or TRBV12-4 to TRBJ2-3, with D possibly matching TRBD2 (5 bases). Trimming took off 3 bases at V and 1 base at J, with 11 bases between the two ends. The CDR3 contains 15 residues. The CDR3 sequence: CASSFGDVGTDTQYF. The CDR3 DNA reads TGTGCCAGCAGTTTCGGGGATGTGGGCACAGATACGCAGTATTTT.

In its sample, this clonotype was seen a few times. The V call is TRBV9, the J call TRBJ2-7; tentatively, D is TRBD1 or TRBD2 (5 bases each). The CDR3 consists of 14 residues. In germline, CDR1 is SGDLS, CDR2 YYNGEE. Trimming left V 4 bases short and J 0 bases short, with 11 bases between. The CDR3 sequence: CASSPRDGSYEQYF. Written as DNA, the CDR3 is TGTGCCAGCAGCCCCAGGGACGGCTCCTACGAGCAGTACTTC.

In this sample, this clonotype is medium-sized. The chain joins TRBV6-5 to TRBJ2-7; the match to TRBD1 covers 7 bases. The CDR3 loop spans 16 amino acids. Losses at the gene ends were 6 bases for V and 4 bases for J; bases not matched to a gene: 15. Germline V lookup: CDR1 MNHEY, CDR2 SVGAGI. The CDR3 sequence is CASSRVTGTEPYEQYF. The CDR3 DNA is TGTGCCAGCAGCCGAGTTACGGGGACAGAACCTTACGAGCAGTACTTC.

As DNA, the CDR3 is TGCGCCAGCAGCGTTGGACAGGGGGACACTGAAGCTTTCTTT. Protein: CASSVGQGDTEAFF. V and J are TRBV5-1 and TRBJ1-1; the match to TRBD1 covers 10 bases. The CDR3 covers 14 residues. After removal of 4 bases from V and 3 bases from J, the junction contained 3 bases not matched to a gene. Germline V gene data show CDR1 as SGHRS and CDR2 as YFSETQ. Drawing the rest from reference TRBV5-1 and TRBJ1-1, the complete variable domain is KAGVTQTPRYLIKTRGQQVTLSCSPISGHRSVSWYQQTPGQGLQFLFEYFSETQRNKGNFPGRFSGRQFSNSRSEMNVSTLELGDSALYLCASSVGQGDTEAFFGQGTRLTVV.

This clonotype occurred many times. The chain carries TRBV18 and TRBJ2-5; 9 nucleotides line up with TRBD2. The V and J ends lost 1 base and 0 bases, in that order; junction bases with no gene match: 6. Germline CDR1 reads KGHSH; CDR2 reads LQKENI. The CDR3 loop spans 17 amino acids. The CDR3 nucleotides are TGTGCCAGCTCACCACGGTGGGCTAGCGGGGACCAAGAGACCCAGTACTTC. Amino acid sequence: CASSPRWASGDQETQYF.

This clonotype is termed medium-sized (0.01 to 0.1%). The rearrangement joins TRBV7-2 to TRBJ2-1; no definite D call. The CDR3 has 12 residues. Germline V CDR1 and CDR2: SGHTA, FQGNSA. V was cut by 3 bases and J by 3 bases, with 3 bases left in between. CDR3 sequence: CASSLYYNEQFF. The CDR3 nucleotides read TGTGCCAGCAGCTTGTACTACAATGAGCAGTTCTTC. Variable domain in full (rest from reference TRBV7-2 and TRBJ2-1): GAGVSQSPSNKVTEKGKDVELRCDPISGHTALYWYRQSLGQGLEFLIYFQGNSAPDKSGLPSDRFSAERTGGSVSTLTIQRTQQEDSAVYLCASSLYYNEQFFGPGTRLTVL.

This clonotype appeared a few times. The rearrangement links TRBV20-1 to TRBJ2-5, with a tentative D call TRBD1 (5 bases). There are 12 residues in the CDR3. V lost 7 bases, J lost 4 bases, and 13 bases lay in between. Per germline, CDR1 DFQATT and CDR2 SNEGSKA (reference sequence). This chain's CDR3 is CSVGRQRETQYF. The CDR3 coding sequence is TGCAGTGTTGGACGACAGAGAGAGACCCAGTACTTC.

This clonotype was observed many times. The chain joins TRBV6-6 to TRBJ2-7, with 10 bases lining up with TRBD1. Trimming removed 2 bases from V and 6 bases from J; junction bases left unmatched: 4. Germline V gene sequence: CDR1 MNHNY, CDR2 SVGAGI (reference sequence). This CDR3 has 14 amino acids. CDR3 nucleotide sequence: TGTGCCAGCAGTTACCCCGGACAGGGGGTCGAGCAGTACTTC. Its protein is CASSYPGQGVEQYF.

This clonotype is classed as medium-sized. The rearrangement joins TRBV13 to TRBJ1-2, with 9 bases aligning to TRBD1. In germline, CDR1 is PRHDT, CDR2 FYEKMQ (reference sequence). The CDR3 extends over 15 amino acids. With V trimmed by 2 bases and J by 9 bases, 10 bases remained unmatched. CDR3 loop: CASSLLMTGTGRYTF. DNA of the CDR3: TGTGCCAGCAGCTTATTGATGACCGGGACAGGGCGCTACACCTTC. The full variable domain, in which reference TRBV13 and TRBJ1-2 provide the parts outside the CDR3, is AAGVIQSPRHLIKEKRETATLKCYPIPRHDTVYWYQQGPGQDPQFLISFYEKMQSDKGSIPDRFSAQQFSDYHSELNMSSLELGDSALYFCASSLLMTGTGRYTFGSGTRLTVV.

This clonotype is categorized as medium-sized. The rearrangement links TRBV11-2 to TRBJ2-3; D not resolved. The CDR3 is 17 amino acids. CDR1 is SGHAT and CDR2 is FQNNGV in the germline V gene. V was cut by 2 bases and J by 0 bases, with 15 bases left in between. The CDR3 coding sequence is TGTGCCAGCAGCTTATTCCAGCTTGGCTTTAGCACAGATACGCAGTATTTT. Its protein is CASSLFQLGFSTDTQYF.

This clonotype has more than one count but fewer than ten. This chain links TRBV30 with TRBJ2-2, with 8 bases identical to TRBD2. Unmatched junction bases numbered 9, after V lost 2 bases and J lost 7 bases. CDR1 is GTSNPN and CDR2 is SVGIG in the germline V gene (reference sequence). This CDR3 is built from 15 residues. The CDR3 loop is CAWSHHRGGIGELFF. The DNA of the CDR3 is TGTGCCTGGAGTCACCACCGGGGGGGCATCGGGGAGCTGTTTTTT.

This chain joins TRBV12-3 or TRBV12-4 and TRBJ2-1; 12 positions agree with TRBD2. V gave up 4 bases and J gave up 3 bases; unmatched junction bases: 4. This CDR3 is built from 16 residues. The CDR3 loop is CASSSSGGAGYNEQFF. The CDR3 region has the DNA TGTGCCAGCAGTTCTAGCGGGGGGGCCGGCTACAATGAGCAGTTCTTC.

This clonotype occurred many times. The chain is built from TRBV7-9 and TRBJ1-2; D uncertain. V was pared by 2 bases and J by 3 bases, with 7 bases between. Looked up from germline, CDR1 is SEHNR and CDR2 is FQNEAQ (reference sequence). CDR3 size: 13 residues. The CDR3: CASSLITDYGYTF. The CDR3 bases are TGTGCCAGCAGCTTAATTACGGACTATGGCTACACCTTC.

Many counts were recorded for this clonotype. The CDR3 DNA follows: TGTGCCATCAGTCCGGGACCTAATGAAAAACTGTTTTTT. It specifies CAISPGPNEKLFF. The chain joins TRBV10-3 to TRBJ1-4, with D possibly matching TRBD1 (5 bases). The V gene's germline CDR1 is ENHRY and CDR2 SYGVKD. V dropped 5 bases and J dropped 3 bases, with 7 bases sitting between them. The CDR3 loop spans 13 amino acids.

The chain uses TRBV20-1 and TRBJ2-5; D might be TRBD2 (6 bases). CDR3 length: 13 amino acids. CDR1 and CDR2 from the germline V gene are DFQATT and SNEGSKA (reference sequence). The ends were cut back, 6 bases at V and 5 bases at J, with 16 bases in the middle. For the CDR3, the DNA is TGCAGTGCCCCCCGCGGGACTGGGGAGACCCAGTACTTC. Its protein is CSAPRGTGETQYF.